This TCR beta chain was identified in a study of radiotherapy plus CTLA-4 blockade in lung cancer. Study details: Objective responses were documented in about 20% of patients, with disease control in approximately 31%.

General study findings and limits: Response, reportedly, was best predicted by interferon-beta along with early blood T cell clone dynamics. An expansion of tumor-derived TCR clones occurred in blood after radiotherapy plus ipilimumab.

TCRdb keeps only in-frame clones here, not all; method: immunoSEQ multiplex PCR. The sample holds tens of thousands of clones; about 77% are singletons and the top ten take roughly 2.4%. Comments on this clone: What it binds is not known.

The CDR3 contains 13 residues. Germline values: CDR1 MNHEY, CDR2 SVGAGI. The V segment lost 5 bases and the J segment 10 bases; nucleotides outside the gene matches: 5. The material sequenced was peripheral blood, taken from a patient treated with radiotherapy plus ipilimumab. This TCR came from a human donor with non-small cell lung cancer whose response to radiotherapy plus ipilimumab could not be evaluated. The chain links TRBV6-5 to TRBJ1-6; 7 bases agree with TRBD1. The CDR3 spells CASSRQGGSPLHF. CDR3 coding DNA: TGTGCCAGCAGTAGACAGGGAGGATCACCCCTCCACTTT.